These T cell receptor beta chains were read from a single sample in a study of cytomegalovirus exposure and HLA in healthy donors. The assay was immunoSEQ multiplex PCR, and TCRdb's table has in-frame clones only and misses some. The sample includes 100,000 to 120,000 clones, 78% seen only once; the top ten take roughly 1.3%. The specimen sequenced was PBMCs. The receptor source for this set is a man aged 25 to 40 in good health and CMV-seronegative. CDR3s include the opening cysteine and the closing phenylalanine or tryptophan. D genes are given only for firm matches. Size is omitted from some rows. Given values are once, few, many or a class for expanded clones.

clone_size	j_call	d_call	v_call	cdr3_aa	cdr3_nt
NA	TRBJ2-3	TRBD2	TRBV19	CASSMSWASGRSTDTQYF	TGTGCCAGTAGTATGAGTTGGGCTAGCGGGAGGAGCACAGATACGCAGTATTTT
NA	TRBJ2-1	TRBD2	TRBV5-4	CASSRRTSGGNNEQFF	TGTGCCAGCAGCCGGCGGACTAGCGGGGGGAACAATGAGCAGTTCTTC
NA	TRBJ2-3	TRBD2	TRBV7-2	CASSQGLAGSDTQYF	TGTGCCAGCAGCCAAGGACTAGCGGGGTCGGATACGCAGTATTTT
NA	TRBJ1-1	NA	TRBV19	CASSLGQMNTEAFF	TGTGCCAGTAGTTTGGGACAAATGAACACTGAAGCTTTCTTT
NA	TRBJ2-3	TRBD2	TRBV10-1	CASSPGTSGGTDTQYF	TGCGCCAGCAGTCCTGGGACTAGCGGGGGCACAGATACGCAGTATTTT
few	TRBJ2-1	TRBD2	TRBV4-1	CASSPPLAGGNNEQFF	TGCGCCAGCAGCCCCCCCCTAGCGGGGGGAAACAATGAGCAGTTCTTC
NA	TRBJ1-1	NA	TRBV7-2	CASSVDSLNTEAFF	TGTGCCAGCAGCGTGGACAGTTTAAACACTGAAGCTTTCTTT
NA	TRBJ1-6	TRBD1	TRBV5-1	CASSVGDSSNSPLHF	TGCGCCAGCAGCGTGGGGGACAGCTCAAATTCACCCCTCCACTTT
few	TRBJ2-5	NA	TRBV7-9	CASSSSGRETQYF	TGTGCCAGCAGCTCCTCAGGTCGGGAGACCCAGTACTTC
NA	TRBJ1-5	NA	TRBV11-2	CASSASQGVGQPQHF	TGTGCCAGCAGCGCGTCACAGGGAGTGGGGCAGCCCCAGCATTTT
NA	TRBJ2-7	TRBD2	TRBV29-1	CSVAGGNRYEQYF	TGCAGCGTTGCGGGGGGGAATAGGTACGAGCAGTACTTC
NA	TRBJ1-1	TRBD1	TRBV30	CAWSRDRAGTEAFF	TGTGCCTGGAGTCGAGACAGGGCGGGAACTGAAGCTTTCTTT
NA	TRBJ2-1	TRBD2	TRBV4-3	CASSQVAGAHEQFF	TGCGCCAGCAGCCAAGTAGCGGGAGCCCATGAGCAGTTCTTC
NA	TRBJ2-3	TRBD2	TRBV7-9	CASSLGLEKTDTQYF	TGTGCCAGCAGCCTCGGACTAGAAAAAACGGATACGCAGTATTTT
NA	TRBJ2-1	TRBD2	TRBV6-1	CASSELAGEHYNEQFF	TGTGCCAGCAGTGAACTAGCGGGAGAGCATTACAATGAGCAGTTCTTC
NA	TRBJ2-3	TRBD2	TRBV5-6	CASSFYASGSLDTQYF	TGTGCCAGCAGCTTTTATGCTAGCGGGAGTCTAGATACGCAGTATTTT
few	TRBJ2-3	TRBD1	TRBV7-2	CASSSKATGAVTDTQYF	TGTGCCAGCAGCTCCAAAGCTACAGGGGCCGTCACAGATACGCAGTATTTT
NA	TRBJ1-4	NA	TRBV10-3	CAVTPRVNEKLFF	TGTGCCGTCACGCCCCGAGTTAATGAAAAACTGTTTTTT
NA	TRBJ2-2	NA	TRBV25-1	CASSALSRGRGGELFF	TGTGCCAGCAGTGCCCTCTCGCGGGGGCGAGGCGGGGAGCTGTTTTTT
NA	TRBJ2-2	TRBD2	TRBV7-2	CASSLTSGGNRELFF	TGTGCCAGCAGCTTAACTAGCGGGGGCAATCGGGAGCTGTTTTTT
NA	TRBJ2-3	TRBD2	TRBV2	CASRGTTIGTDTQYF	TGTGCCAGCAGAGGGACTACCATTGGCACAGATACGCAGTATTTT
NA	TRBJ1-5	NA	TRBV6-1	CASSEGAGLNQPQHF	TGTGCCAGCAGTGAGGGCGCCGGACTCAATCAGCCCCAGCATTTT
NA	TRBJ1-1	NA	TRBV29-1	CSVALTGSGTEAFF	TGCAGCGTTGCCTTGACAGGTTCAGGCACTGAAGCTTTCTTT
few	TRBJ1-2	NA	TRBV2	CASSDSGSYGYTF	TGTGCCAGCAGTGACTCGGGGAGTTATGGCTACACCTTC
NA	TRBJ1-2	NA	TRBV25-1	CASMYPGEYGYTF	TGTGCCAGCATGTATCCAGGGGAATATGGCTACACCTTC
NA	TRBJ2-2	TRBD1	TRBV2	CASRPDRGNLANTGELFF	TGTGCCAGCAGACCGGACAGGGGGAATCTCGCGAACACCGGGGAGCTGTTTTTT
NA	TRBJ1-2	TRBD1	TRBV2	CASRDDRGGYTF	TGTGCCAGCAGAGACGACAGGGGCGGCTACACCTTC
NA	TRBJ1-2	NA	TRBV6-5	CASSYGPTRVDYGYTF	TGTGCCAGCAGTTACGGCCCCACCCGGGTTGACTATGGCTACACCTTC
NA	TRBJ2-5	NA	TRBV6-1	CASSEAHDRETQYF	TGTGCCAGCAGTGAAGCGCACGATAGAGAGACCCAGTACTTC